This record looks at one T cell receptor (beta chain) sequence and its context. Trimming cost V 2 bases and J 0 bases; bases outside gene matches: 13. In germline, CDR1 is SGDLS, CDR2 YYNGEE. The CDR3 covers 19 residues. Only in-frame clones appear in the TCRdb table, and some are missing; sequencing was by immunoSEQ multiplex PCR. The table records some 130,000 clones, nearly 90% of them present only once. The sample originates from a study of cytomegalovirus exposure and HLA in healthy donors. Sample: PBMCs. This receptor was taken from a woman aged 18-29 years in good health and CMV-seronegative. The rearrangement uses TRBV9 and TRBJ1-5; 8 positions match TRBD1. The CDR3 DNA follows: TGTGCCAGCAGCGTGGTGACGGACAGGGCCAATTATAGCAATCAGCCCCAGCATTTT. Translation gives CASSVVTDRANYSNQPQHF.